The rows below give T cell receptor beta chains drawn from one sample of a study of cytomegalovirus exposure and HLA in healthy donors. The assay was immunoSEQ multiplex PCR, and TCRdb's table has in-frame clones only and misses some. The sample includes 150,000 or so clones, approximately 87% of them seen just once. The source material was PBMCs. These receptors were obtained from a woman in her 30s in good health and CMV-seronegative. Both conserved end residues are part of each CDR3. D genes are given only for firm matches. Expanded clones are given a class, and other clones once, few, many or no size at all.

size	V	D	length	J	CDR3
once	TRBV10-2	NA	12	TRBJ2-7	CASSVNDNEQYF
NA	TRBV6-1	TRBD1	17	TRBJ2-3	CASSERDRGVLLDTQYF
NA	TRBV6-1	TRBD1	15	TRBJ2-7	CASSEAQGASYEQYF
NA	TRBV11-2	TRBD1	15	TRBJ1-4	CASRITTGSGEKLFF
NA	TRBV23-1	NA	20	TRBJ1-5	CASSRFSGRTDVKFSQPQHF
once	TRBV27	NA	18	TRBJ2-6	CASSLSVRARSGANVLTF
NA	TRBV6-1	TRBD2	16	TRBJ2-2	CASSDTPGLASGELFF
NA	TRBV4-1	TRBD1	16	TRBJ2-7	CASSQAETGYSYEQYF
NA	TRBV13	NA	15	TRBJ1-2	CASSSGDWALYGYTF
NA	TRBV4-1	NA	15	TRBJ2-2	CASSQTRILAGELFF
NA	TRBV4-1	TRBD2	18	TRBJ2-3	CASSQDRGLAGGQDTQYF
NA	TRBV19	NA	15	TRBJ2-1	CASSIGASSYNEQFF
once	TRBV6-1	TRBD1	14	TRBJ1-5	CASNNRDRGQPQHF
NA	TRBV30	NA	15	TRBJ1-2	CAWSLSSGFNYGYTF
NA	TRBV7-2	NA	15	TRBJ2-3	CASSFRGRRQDTQYF
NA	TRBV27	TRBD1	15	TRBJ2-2	CASSLGTVNTGELFF
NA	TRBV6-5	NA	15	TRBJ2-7	CASSYSGSSSYEQYF
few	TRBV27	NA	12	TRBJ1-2	CASSLAGGGYTF
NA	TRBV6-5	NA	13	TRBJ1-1	CASSYSAVSEAFF
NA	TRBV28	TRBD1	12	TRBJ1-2	CASSRTGVGYTF
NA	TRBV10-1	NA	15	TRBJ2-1	CASSESNRGWYEQFF
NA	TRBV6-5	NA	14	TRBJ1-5	CASSYSAGNQPQHF
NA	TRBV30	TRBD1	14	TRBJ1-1	CAWRRTGLATEAFF
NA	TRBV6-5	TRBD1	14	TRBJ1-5	CASRRQGTNQPQHF
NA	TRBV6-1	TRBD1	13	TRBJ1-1	CASGTGENTEAFF
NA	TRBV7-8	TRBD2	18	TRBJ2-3	CASSPGPRTSGRTDTQYF
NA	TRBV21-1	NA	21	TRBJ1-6	CASSKVREGACIGTDNSPLHF
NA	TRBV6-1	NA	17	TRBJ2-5	CASSVGTRTGPPETQYF
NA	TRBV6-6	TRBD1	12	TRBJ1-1	CASYDRATEAFF
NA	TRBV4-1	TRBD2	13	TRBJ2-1	CASSQDTGLALFF
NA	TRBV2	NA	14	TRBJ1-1	CASSERGGMTEAFF
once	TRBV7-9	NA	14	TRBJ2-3	CASSHPSRADTQYF
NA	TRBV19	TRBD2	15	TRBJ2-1	CASNRLAGAPNEQFF
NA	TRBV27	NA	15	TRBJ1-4	CASSPRVGGSKKLFF
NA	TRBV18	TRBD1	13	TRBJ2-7	CASSPGTGDEQYF
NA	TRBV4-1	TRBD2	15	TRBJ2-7	CASSQDRGGSYEQYF
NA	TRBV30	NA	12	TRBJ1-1	CAWSVSDTEAFF
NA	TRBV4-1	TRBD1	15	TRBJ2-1	CASSQVQGASYEQFF
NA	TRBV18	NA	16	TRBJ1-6	CASSPLSGGYNSPLHF
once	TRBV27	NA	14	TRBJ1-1	CASSFGRSSTEAFF
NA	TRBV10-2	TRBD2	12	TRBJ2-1	CATRGLANEQFF
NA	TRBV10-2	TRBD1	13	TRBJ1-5	CASRDRGLQPQHF
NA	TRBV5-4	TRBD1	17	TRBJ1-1	CASSGGPRGNGNTEAFF
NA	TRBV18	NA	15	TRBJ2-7	CASSPAGVSSYEQYF
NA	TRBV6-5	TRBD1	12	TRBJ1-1	CASSRQGARAFF
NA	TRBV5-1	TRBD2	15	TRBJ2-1	CASSSTSGGNNEQFF
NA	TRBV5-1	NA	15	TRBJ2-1	CASNPSDSSYNEQFF
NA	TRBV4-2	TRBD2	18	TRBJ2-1	CASSRNPSGGSSYNEQFF
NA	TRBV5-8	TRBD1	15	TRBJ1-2	CASSLVGQGWGGYTF
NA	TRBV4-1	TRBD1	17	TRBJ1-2	CASSPNYGQGGNYGYTF